A selection of T cell receptor beta chains follows, all from one sample in a study of human thymus T cells. The method was immunoSEQ multiplex PCR; TCRdb's version includes in-frame clones alone and lacks a portion of them. The data hold some 130,000 clones, with around 95% observed a single time. The sequenced material came from thymus tissue. The receptors stem from a boy less than two years old with a congenital heart defect but otherwise immunologically healthy. The CDR3 runs from the conserved cysteine through the conserved F or W. Each record gives: V gene, D gene, clone size, J gene, CDR3 protein, CDR3 DNA. D genes are given only for firm matches. Size is stated for part of the rows, as once, few or many counts, or as a class when the clone is expanded.

v_gene: TRBV14
d_gene: NA
abundance: NA
j_gene: TRBJ1-6
CDR3aa: CASSRNRAYNSPLHF
CDR3nt: TGTGCCAGCAGCCGAAACAGGGCCTATAATTCACCCCTCCACTTT

v_gene: TRBV6-5
d_gene: NA
abundance: NA
j_gene: TRBJ1-1
CDR3aa: CASSYSNQGEGTEAFF
CDR3nt: TGTGCCAGCAGTTACTCAAATCAGGGTGAGGGCACTGAAGCTTTCTTT

v_gene: TRBV9
d_gene: NA
abundance: NA
j_gene: TRBJ2-5
CDR3aa: CASSPNSGGKRFETQYF
CDR3nt: TGTGCCAGCAGCCCAAACTCGGGGGGCAAAAGATTCGAGACCCAGTACTTC

v_gene: TRBV4-3
d_gene: NA
abundance: NA
j_gene: TRBJ1-5
CDR3aa: CASSQERGSRNQPQHF
CDR3nt: TGCGCCAGCAGCCAAGAACGAGGGTCTCGGAATCAGCCCCAGCATTTT

v_gene: TRBV27
d_gene: NA
abundance: NA
j_gene: TRBJ2-5
CDR3aa: CASSPPPGRRETQYF
CDR3nt: TGTGCCAGCAGTCCCCCCCCGGGCCGGAGAGAGACCCAGTACTTC

v_gene: TRBV5-6
d_gene: TRBD1
abundance: NA
j_gene: TRBJ2-1
CDR3aa: CASSGFRDRGHNEQFF
CDR3nt: TGTGCCAGCAGCGGCTTCCGGGACAGGGGCCACAATGAGCAGTTCTTC

v_gene: TRBV5-1
d_gene: NA
abundance: NA
j_gene: TRBJ2-7
CDR3aa: CASSLVPTHYEQYF
CDR3nt: TGCGCCAGCAGCTTGGTCCCCACTCATTACGAGCAGTACTTC

v_gene: TRBV7-9
d_gene: TRBD2
abundance: NA
j_gene: TRBJ2-7
CDR3aa: CASSLGSGGPSDEQYF
CDR3nt: TGTGCCAGCAGCTTAGGTTCGGGGGGGCCATCCGACGAGCAGTACTTC

v_gene: TRBV5-6
d_gene: NA
abundance: NA
j_gene: TRBJ2-7
CDR3aa: CASSGGTELYEQYF
CDR3nt: TGTGCCAGCAGCGGAGGGACAGAACTCTACGAGCAGTACTTC

v_gene: TRBV7-8
d_gene: NA
abundance: NA
j_gene: TRBJ2-7
CDR3aa: CASSLASDFLLYEQYF
CDR3nt: TGTGCCAGCAGCTTAGCCTCGGACTTCCTTCTCTACGAGCAGTACTTC

v_gene: TRBV6-1
d_gene: NA
abundance: NA
j_gene: TRBJ1-6
CDR3aa: CASSEYESYDNSPLHF
CDR3nt: TGTGCCAGCAGTGAATATGAGTCCTATGATAATTCACCCCTCCACTTT

v_gene: TRBV9
d_gene: TRBD1
abundance: once
j_gene: TRBJ1-3
CDR3aa: CASSRRDRGSGNTIYF
CDR3nt: TGTGCCAGCAGCCGTAGAGACAGGGGCTCTGGAAACACCATATATTTT

v_gene: TRBV7-9
d_gene: TRBD2
abundance: NA
j_gene: TRBJ2-1
CDR3aa: CASSLPSGGSNSYNEQFF
CDR3nt: TGTGCCAGCAGCTTACCTAGCGGGGGGTCTAACTCCTACAATGAGCAGTTCTTC

v_gene: TRBV7-6
d_gene: NA
abundance: NA
j_gene: TRBJ2-5
CDR3aa: CASSLANGAEGETQYF
CDR3nt: TGTGCCAGCAGCTTAGCCAACGGGGCCGAGGGGGAGACCCAGTACTTC

v_gene: TRBV4-3
d_gene: NA
abundance: NA
j_gene: TRBJ1-3
CDR3aa: CASSPFKGSSGNTIYF
CDR3nt: TGCGCCAGCAGTCCCTTTAAAGGGAGCTCTGGAAACACCATATATTTT

v_gene: TRBV28
d_gene: NA
abundance: NA
j_gene: TRBJ1-5
CDR3aa: CASSFGDSNQPQHF
CDR3nt: TGTGCCAGCAGTTTTGGGGACAGCAATCAGCCCCAGCATTTT

v_gene: TRBV5-1
d_gene: NA
abundance: NA
j_gene: TRBJ1-6
CDR3aa: CASSLAGARVGSPLHF
CDR3nt: TGCGCCAGCAGCTTGGCTGGGGCCAGGGTAGGGTCACCCCTCCACTTT

v_gene: TRBV2
d_gene: NA
abundance: NA
j_gene: TRBJ2-7
CDR3aa: CASTDRNESYEQYF
CDR3nt: TGTGCCAGCACGGACAGAAATGAATCTTACGAGCAGTACTTC

v_gene: TRBV9
d_gene: TRBD2
abundance: NA
j_gene: TRBJ2-7
CDR3aa: CASSGGTSGGYEQYF
CDR3nt: TGTGCCAGCAGCGGCGGGACTAGCGGGGGGTACGAGCAGTACTTC

v_gene: TRBV28
d_gene: NA
abundance: once
j_gene: TRBJ1-1
CDR3aa: CASSNQITEAFF
CDR3nt: TGTGCCAGCAGTAACCAGATCACTGAAGCTTTCTTT

v_gene: TRBV19
d_gene: TRBD2
abundance: NA
j_gene: TRBJ2-1
CDR3aa: CASSTSSGGTNNEQFF
CDR3nt: TGTGCCAGTAGTACTTCTAGCGGGGGGACAAACAATGAGCAGTTCTTC

v_gene: TRBV4-3
d_gene: NA
abundance: NA
j_gene: TRBJ2-7
CDR3aa: CASSQDLSGTFYEQYF
CDR3nt: TGCGCCAGCAGCCAAGATTTATCGGGGACTTTCTACGAGCAGTACTTC

v_gene: TRBV6-5
d_gene: TRBD2
abundance: NA
j_gene: TRBJ2-5
CDR3aa: CARLAGVNETQYF
CDR3nt: TGTGCGCGGCTAGCGGGGGTAAATGAGACCCAGTACTTC

v_gene: TRBV7-3
d_gene: NA
abundance: NA
j_gene: TRBJ2-1
CDR3aa: CASSLTLTPPYNEQFF
CDR3nt: TGTGCCAGCAGCTTAACCCTGACGCCCCCCTACAATGAGCAGTTCTTC

v_gene: TRBV28
d_gene: NA
abundance: NA
j_gene: TRBJ2-3
CDR3aa: CASSFAGGEYSTQYF
CDR3nt: TGTGCCAGCAGTTTTGCTGGGGGCGAGTACTCTACGCAGTATTTT

v_gene: TRBV7-2
d_gene: TRBD1
abundance: NA
j_gene: TRBJ1-6
CDR3aa: CASSSAAYGRGQYNSPLHF
CDR3nt: TGTGCCAGCAGTTCAGCAGCTTACGGGCGGGGACAGTATAATTCACCCCTCCACTTT

v_gene: TRBV27
d_gene: TRBD1
abundance: NA
j_gene: TRBJ1-4
CDR3aa: CASSARDRVNGGLFF
CDR3nt: TGTGCCAGCAGTGCACGCGACAGGGTAAACGGCGGACTGTTTTTT

v_gene: TRBV19
d_gene: NA
abundance: NA
j_gene: TRBJ2-5
CDR3aa: CASRLEETQYF
CDR3nt: TGTGCCAGTAGGCTTGAAGAGACCCAGTACTTC

v_gene: TRBV30
d_gene: NA
abundance: NA
j_gene: TRBJ1-2
CDR3aa: CAWSVRVAYGYTF
CDR3nt: TGTGCCTGGAGTGTACGCGTTGCCTATGGCTACACCTTC

v_gene: TRBV7-8
d_gene: TRBD1
abundance: NA
j_gene: TRBJ1-6
CDR3aa: CASSFPTMPGQGNSPLHF
CDR3nt: TGTGCCAGCAGCTTCCCAACCATGCCGGGACAGGGAAATTCACCCCTCCACTTT

v_gene: TRBV7-2
d_gene: NA
abundance: NA
j_gene: TRBJ1-1
CDR3aa: CASSFPAGYTEAFF
CDR3nt: TGTGCCAGCAGCTTCCCCGCAGGGTACACTGAAGCTTTCTTT

v_gene: TRBV15
d_gene: TRBD1
abundance: NA
j_gene: TRBJ1-2
CDR3aa: CATSPDRGGGYTF
CDR3nt: TGTGCCACCAGCCCCGACAGGGGAGGTGGCTACACCTTC

v_gene: TRBV15
d_gene: NA
abundance: once
j_gene: TRBJ2-5
CDR3aa: CATSRENPTQGQETQYF
CDR3nt: TGTGCCACCAGCAGAGAAAACCCCACTCAGGGGCAAGAGACCCAGTACTTC

v_gene: TRBV11-2
d_gene: NA
abundance: NA
j_gene: TRBJ2-2
CDR3aa: CASSPRLAGELFF
CDR3nt: TGTGCCAGCAGTCCTCGACTAGCCGGGGAGCTGTTTTTT

v_gene: TRBV6-1
d_gene: NA
abundance: NA
j_gene: TRBJ2-5
CDR3aa: CASSEPLSLDKCQETQYF
CDR3nt: TGTGCCAGCAGTGAGCCTCTGTCCCTCGACAAATGCCAAGAGACCCAGTACTTC

v_gene: TRBV28
d_gene: TRBD2
abundance: NA
j_gene: TRBJ2-7
CDR3aa: CASSLGLAGGPYF
CDR3nt: TGTGCCAGCAGTTTAGGACTAGCGGGGGGGCCGTACTTC

v_gene: TRBV9
d_gene: NA
abundance: few
j_gene: TRBJ1-2
CDR3aa: CASSVDGRGYGYTF
CDR3nt: TGTGCCAGCAGCGTAGACGGCAGGGGCTATGGCTACACCTTC

v_gene: TRBV7-8
d_gene: NA
abundance: NA
j_gene: TRBJ2-7
CDR3aa: CASSSSDCYEQYF
CDR3nt: TGTGCCAGCAGCTCGTCCGACTGCTACGAGCAGTACTTC

v_gene: TRBV6-1
d_gene: TRBD1
abundance: once
j_gene: TRBJ2-7
CDR3aa: CASMRTGSYEQYF
CDR3nt: TGTGCCAGCATGAGGACAGGGAGCTACGAGCAGTACTTC

v_gene: TRBV10-3
d_gene: NA
abundance: NA
j_gene: TRBJ2-6
CDR3aa: CAISDPRGSGANVLTF
CDR3nt: TGTGCCATCAGTGATCCCAGAGGCTCTGGGGCCAACGTCCTGACTTTC

v_gene: TRBV19
d_gene: NA
abundance: NA
j_gene: TRBJ1-5
CDR3aa: CASSIGGRNSNQPQHF
CDR3nt: TGTGCCAGTAGTATAGGAGGCCGCAATAGCAATCAGCCCCAGCATTTT

v_gene: TRBV5-1
d_gene: NA
abundance: NA
j_gene: TRBJ2-5
CDR3aa: CASSLGGRGETQYF
CDR3nt: TGCGCCAGCAGCTTGGGGGGGCGAGGAGAGACCCAGTACTTC

v_gene: TRBV4-1
d_gene: NA
abundance: NA
j_gene: TRBJ2-2
CDR3aa: CASSERGAGAGELFF
CDR3nt: TGCGCCAGCAGCGAAAGGGGAGCTGGGGCCGGGGAGCTGTTTTTT

v_gene: TRBV5-1
d_gene: NA
abundance: NA
j_gene: TRBJ1-2
CDR3aa: CASSVVGGLDYGYTF
CDR3nt: TGCGCCAGCAGCGTCGTGGGGGGCTTGGACTATGGCTACACCTTC

v_gene: TRBV4-2
d_gene: NA
abundance: NA
j_gene: TRBJ1-6
CDR3aa: CASSQVGNRPLHF
CDR3nt: TGTGCCAGCAGCCAAGTAGGAAACAGACCCCTCCACTTT

v_gene: TRBV6-1
d_gene: NA
abundance: once
j_gene: TRBJ2-7
CDR3aa: CASRDVTVSYEQYF
CDR3nt: TGTGCCAGCAGAGACGTGACAGTCTCCTACGAGCAGTACTTC

v_gene: TRBV4-1
d_gene: TRBD1
abundance: NA
j_gene: TRBJ1-2
CDR3aa: CASSQDSRQGADGYTF
CDR3nt: TGCGCCAGCAGCCAAGATAGTCGGCAGGGGGCGGATGGCTACACCTTC

v_gene: TRBV6-5
d_gene: TRBD1
abundance: NA
j_gene: TRBJ2-5
CDR3aa: CASRGTGRRVETQYF
CDR3nt: TGTGCCAGCAGAGGGACAGGGAGAAGGGTTGAGACCCAGTACTTC

v_gene: TRBV19
d_gene: NA
abundance: NA
j_gene: TRBJ1-5
CDR3aa: CASSPVDRDQPQHF
CDR3nt: TGTGCCAGTAGTCCCGTGGACCGAGATCAGCCCCAGCATTTT

v_gene: TRBV4-3
d_gene: NA
abundance: NA
j_gene: TRBJ1-1
CDR3aa: CASSQDVSRSEAFF
CDR3nt: TGCGCCAGCAGCCAAGATGTAAGCAGATCTGAAGCTTTCTTT

v_gene: TRBV5-8
d_gene: TRBD1
abundance: NA
j_gene: TRBJ1-2
CDR3aa: CAMPDRPYGYTF
CDR3nt: TGTGCCATGCCGGACAGGCCGTATGGCTACACCTTC

v_gene: TRBV6-1
d_gene: TRBD1
abundance: NA
j_gene: TRBJ1-2
CDR3aa: CASSLGTGGNYGYTF
CDR3nt: TGTGCCAGCAGTCTAGGGACAGGGGGCAACTATGGCTACACCTTC